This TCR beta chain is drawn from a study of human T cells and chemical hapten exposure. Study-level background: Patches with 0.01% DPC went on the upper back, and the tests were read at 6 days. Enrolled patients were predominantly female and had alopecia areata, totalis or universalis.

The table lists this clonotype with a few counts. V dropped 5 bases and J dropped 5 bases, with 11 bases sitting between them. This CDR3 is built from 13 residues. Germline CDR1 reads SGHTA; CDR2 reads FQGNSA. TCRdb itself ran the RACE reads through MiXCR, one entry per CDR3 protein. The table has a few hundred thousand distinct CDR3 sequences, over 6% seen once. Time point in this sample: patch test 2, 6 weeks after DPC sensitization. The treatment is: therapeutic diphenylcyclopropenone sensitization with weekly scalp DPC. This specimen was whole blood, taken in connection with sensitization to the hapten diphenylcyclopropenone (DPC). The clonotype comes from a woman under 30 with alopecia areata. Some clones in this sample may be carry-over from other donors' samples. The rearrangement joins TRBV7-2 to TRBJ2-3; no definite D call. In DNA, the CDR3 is TGTGCCAGCAGCCGACGGCCGGGAGATACGCAGTATTTT. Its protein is CASSRRPGDTQYF.